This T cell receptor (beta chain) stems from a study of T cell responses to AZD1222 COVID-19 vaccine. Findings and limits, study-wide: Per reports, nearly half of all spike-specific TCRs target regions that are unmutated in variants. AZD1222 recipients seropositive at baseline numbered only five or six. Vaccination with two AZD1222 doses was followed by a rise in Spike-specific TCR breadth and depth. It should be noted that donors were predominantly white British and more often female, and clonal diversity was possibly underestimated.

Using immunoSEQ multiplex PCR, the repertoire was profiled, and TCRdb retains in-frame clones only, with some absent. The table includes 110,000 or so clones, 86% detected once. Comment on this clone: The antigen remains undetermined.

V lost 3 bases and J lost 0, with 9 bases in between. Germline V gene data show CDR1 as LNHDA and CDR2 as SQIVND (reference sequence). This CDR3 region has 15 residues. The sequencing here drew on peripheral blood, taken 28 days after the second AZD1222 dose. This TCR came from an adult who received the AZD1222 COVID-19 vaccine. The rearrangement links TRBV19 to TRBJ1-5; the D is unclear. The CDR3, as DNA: TGTGCCAGTAGTATCAAAGCCGGTAGCAATCAGCCCCAGCATTTT. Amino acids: CASSIKAGSNQPQHF.